Shown below are 19 T cell receptor beta chains from a single sample sequenced in a study of regulatory T cells in long-lasting Graves disease (dated by TCRdb to 2020 to 2022). Taken with the paper, the label for time point translates to: persistent/refractory GD, antithyroid drugs over 5 years with positive TRAb. For both TCR sequencing and RNA sequencing, RNA was extracted from PBMCs in TRIzol. Libraries were constructed by multiplex PCR. The instrument given in TCRdb is Illumina HiSeq 4000. TCR beta libraries were built with iRepertoire HTBI primers and Arm-PCR amplification of CDR3 regions. TCRdb trimmed the raw reads at Q25, called clones with MiXCR and kept productive beta chains. Rows are combined by CDR3 protein, so each entry shows the most common genes and DNA. The sample has 390,000 or so distinct CDR3 sequences on record, less than 30% of them singletons. 25% to 30% of the sample comes from the top ten.

Sequenced material: peripheral blood mononuclear cells (PBMCs), taken when the disease was refractory, from a patient treated with antithyroid drugs. The receptors shown here come from a woman in her thirties or forties with Graves disease. Donor details come from another sample of the same person, matched by shared clones.

This clonotype showed up many times. The chain couples TRBV3-1 to TRBJ2-5; 8 bases match TRBD2. This CDR3 region has 15 residues. The V gene end was trimmed by 0 bases and the J gene end by 5 bases; junction bases not matched to a gene: 5. Looked up from germline, CDR1 is LGHDT and CDR2 is YNNKEL (reference sequence). The CDR3 nucleotides are TGTGCCAGCAGCCAAGAAACTAGCGGAGGCGAGACCCAGTACTTC. It codes for CASSQETSGGETQYF.

This clonotype showed up just once. The rearrangement joins TRBV19 to TRBJ1-5; D ambiguous. Germline loops: CDR1 LNHDA, CDR2 SQIVND (reference sequence). Deletions cut 5 bases from V and 2 bases from J, with 13 bases between. The CDR3 is made up of 15 amino acids. In DNA form, the CDR3 reads TGTGCCAGTAGTGATTCAGGACGTCGCAATCAGCCCCAGCATTTT. Residues: CASSDSGRRNQPQHF.

This clonotype was counted only a few times. This sequence joins TRBV12-3 or TRBV12-4 and TRBJ1-1; possibly TRBD1 for D (6 bases). Trimming left V 3 bases short and J 6 bases short, with 20 bases between. This CDR3 region has 16 residues. The CDR3 sequence is CASSFFRGCRFAEAFF. The CDR3, as DNA: TGTGCCAGCAGTTTCTTCAGGGGCTGCCGGTTCGCTGAAGCTTTCTTT.

This clonotype appeared many times. The chain recombines TRBV2 with TRBJ1-5, with D maybe TRBD1 (6 bases). V lost 7 bases to trimming and J lost 3 bases, with 10 bases between them. This CDR3 region has 13 residues. Germline CDR1 reads SNHLY; CDR2 reads FYNNEI. This CDR3 reads CASNGTPNQPQHF. The CDR3 bases are TGTGCCAGCAACGGGACACCCAATCAGCCCCAGCATTTT.

CDR3 region: CASSATGRSYEQYF. CDR3 DNA: TGTGCCAGCAGTGCGACAGGGAGGTCCTACGAGCAGTACTTC. V usage is TRBV25-1 and J usage is TRBJ2-7, with D perhaps matching TRBD1 (7 bases). The V gene lost 4 bases and the J gene lost 1 base, with 11 bases spanning the gap. This CDR3 contains 14 residues. CDR1 and CDR2 (germline): MGHDK, SYGVNS.

This clonotype was seen just once. The germline gene is not matched at one end of the junction; a read error may be the cause. The chain joins TRBV7-9 to TRBJ1-1, with D perhaps matching TRBD1 (5 bases). Germline V gives CDR1 SEHNR, CDR2 FQNEAQ (reference sequence). The CDR3 spans 14 residues. The CDR3 nucleotides are TGTGCCAGCAGACGTAACGGGGGTGGCACTGTAGCTTTCTTT. Its protein product is CASRRNGGGTVAFF. Combining the CDR3 with reference TRBV7-9 and TRBJ1-1 gives the whole variable domain DTGVSQNPRHKITKRGQNVTFRCDPISEHNRLYWYRQTLGQGPEFLTYFQNEAQLEKSRLLSDRFSAERPKGSFSTLEIQRTEQGDSAMYLCASRRNGGGTVAFFGQGTRLTVV.

In its sample, this clonotype was seen a few times. The chain uses TRBV10-3 and TRBJ2-7; TRBD2 might be the D (6 bases). CDR1 and CDR2 (germline): ENHRY, SYGVKD. The V end lost 1 base, the J end lost 0 bases, and 13 bases lay between the germline ends. The CDR3 length is 16 residues. The DNA of the CDR3 is TGTGCCATCAGTGAGTTATATAGCGGTAGCTCCTACGAGCAGTACTTC. As protein: CAISELYSGSSYEQYF.

This clonotype came up a few times. This chain uses TRBV5-1 with TRBJ2-1, with D maybe TRBD2 (6 bases). Trimming shortened V by 4 bases and J by 7 bases, and 12 bases separated the two germline ends. CDR3 length: 13 amino acids. Germline V gene lookup returns CDR1 SGHRS and CDR2 YFSETQ. The CDR3 DNA reads TGCGCCAGCAGCCTGAACCGGGAGAATGAGCAGTTCTTC. It is translated as CASSLNRENEQFF.

This chain connects TRBV9 to TRBJ2-2; 8 positions match TRBD1. The CDR3 is 17 residues long. Germline values: CDR1 SGDLS, CDR2 YYNGEE. Trimming took 3 bases from V and 5 from J; bases not matched to a gene: 12. The CDR3 DNA follows: TGTGCCAGCAGCGACCGGGACAGGTCAATTTGGACCGGGGAGCTGTTTTTT. This sequence encodes CASSDRDRSIWTGELFF.

This clonotype has only a few counts. This chain connects TRBV9 to TRBJ2-5; 9 positions agree with TRBD2. V lost 3 bases and J lost 5; bases outside the gene matches: 5. CDR1 is SGDLS and CDR2 is YYNGEE in the germline V gene. The CDR3 sequence is 14 residues long. CDR3 coding DNA: TGTGCCAGCAGCGGAGCGGGAGGTGTTGAGACCCAGTACTTC. Encoded protein: CASSGAGGVETQYF.

This clonotype was seen only a few times. This chain connects TRBV5-6 to TRBJ2-2, with D perhaps matching TRBD2 (5 bases). Germline V gene lookup returns CDR1 SGHDT and CDR2 YYEEEE. Trimming shortened V by 4 bases and J by 5 bases, and 18 bases separated the two germline ends. There are 16 residues in the CDR3. CDR3 sequence (DNA): TGTGCCAGCAGCGGAATTAGTCGGAGGTTGACCGGGGAGCTGTTTTTT. Protein sequence: CASSGISRRLTGELFF.

This clonotype was seen ten or more times. The rearrangement uses TRBV7-2 and TRBJ1-1; D is uncertain. The germline V gene encodes CDR1 SGHTA and CDR2 FQGNSA. CDR3 size: 13 residues. The germline V and J ends were trimmed by 1 base and 6 bases, with 9 bases remaining between them. The CDR3 nucleotides read TGTGCCAGCAGCTTAGGCAAGAGTGCTGAAGCTTTCTTT. Encoded protein: CASSLGKSAEAFF.

The chain employs TRBV19 and TRBJ2-7; TRBD2 aligns across 9 bases. Losses at the gene ends were 4 bases for V and 2 bases for J; bases not matched to a gene: 3. CDR1 and CDR2 from the germline V gene are LNHDA and SQIVND (reference sequence). The CDR3 loop spans 14 amino acids. The CDR3 reads CASSRASGAYEQYF. The CDR3 coding sequence is TGTGCCAGTAGTAGGGCTAGCGGGGCCTACGAGCAGTACTTC.

Details on this clonotype: This may be a read error, as it is one base from a much larger clone. The chain carries TRBV12-3 or TRBV12-4 and TRBJ2-7; 8 bases fit TRBD2. The CDR3 length is 16 residues. CDR3 sequence (DNA): TGTGCCAGCAGACTCCGATCGGGGGGGGGCAGCTACGAGCGGTACTTC. Its translation is CASRLRSGGGSYERYF.

This clonotype occurred a few times. A much larger clone lies one base from this, so it may be a read error. V and J are TRBV6-5 and TRBJ1-2; 7 bases are a match to TRBD1. V lost 0 bases and J lost 3; bases outside the gene matches: 1. Germline V gives CDR1 MNHEY, CDR2 SVGAGI. The CDR3 consists of 14 residues. This chain's CDR3 is CASSYSGQYYGYTF. The CDR3 DNA is TGTGCCAGCAGTTACTCGGGACAGTACTATGGCTACACCTTC.

This clonotype was recorded many times. The chain recombines TRBV3-1 with TRBJ1-1, with 8 positions matching TRBD1. The junction had 8 bases not matched to a gene; V was cut back by 7 bases and J by 4 bases. CDR1 and CDR2 from the germline V gene are LGHDT and YNNKEL (reference sequence). The CDR3 spans 14 residues. CDR3 protein: CASTRQGASTEAFF. The CDR3 bases are TGTGCCAGCACGCGGCAGGGGGCGAGCACTGAAGCTTTCTTT.

Many counts were recorded for this clonotype. The V gene is TRBV28, the J gene TRBJ2-7; 13 nucleotides match TRBD2. Germline lookup yields CDR1 MDHEN and CDR2 SYDVKM. V lost 1 base, J lost 6 bases, and 6 bases stayed unmatched. This CDR3 spans 16 amino acids. The CDR3 nucleotides are TGTGCCAGCAGTTTATCGGTGACTAGCGGGAGGATCGAGCAGTACTTC. Amino acid sequence: CASSLSVTSGRIEQYF.

The chain recombines TRBV29-1 with TRBJ1-2, with no clear D. Germline V lookup: CDR1 SQVTM, CDR2 ANQGSEA. CDR3 size: 15 residues. V was shortened by 2 bases and J by 0 bases, with 13 bases between the two germline ends. CDR3 amino acids: CSVEQILDPNYGYTF. Written as DNA, the CDR3 is TGCAGCGTTGAACAAATTCTTGACCCTAACTATGGCTACACCTTC.

V is TRBV25-1 and J is TRBJ1-1; unclear D gene. V lost 5 bases and J lost 4, with 11 bases in between. The germline V gene has CDR1 MGHDK and CDR2 SYGVNS. CDR3 size: 13 residues. The CDR3 DNA reads as TGTGCCAGCAGTTTTGCAGGCCTCACTGAAGCTTTCTTT. Amino acid sequence: CASSFAGLTEAFF.